One sample yielded the 4 T cell receptor beta chains listed below, sequenced in a study of OX40 agonist ivuxolimab in advanced cancers. Data came from immunoSEQ multiplex PCR; TCRdb stores just in-frame clones and leaves some out. The sample has about 20,000 clones; more than 75% are singletons. Sequenced material: CD4+ or CD8+ T cells sorted from blood, taken in a trial of the OX40 agonist ivuxolimab. These receptors were collected from an adult with an advanced solid tumor such as melanoma, head and neck, liver or kidney cancer.

This clone was seen a single time. CDR3 coding DNA: TGTGCCAGCAGCTTATTGGGGAGGGAAGCTGAAGCTTTCTTT. It encodes CASSLLGREAEAFF. This sequence joins TRBV7-9 and TRBJ1-1; D not resolved. V gave up 2 bases and J gave up 6 bases, with 13 bases separating them. Germline V CDR1 and CDR2: SEHNR, FQNEAQ (reference sequence). The CDR3 contains 14 residues.

The chain has TRBV5-1 and TRBJ2-7; either TRBD1 or TRBD2 may fit D (5 bases each). Germline values: CDR1 SGHRS, CDR2 YFSETQ. CDR3 length equals 15 residues. V gave up 4 bases and J gave up 5 bases, with 19 bases separating them. The CDR3, as DNA: TGCGCCAGCAGCCGTCCCGGGACCTTTAGGGACGAGCAGTACTTC. This gives the protein CASSRPGTFRDEQYF. Full variable domain (remainder filled in from reference TRBV5-1 and TRBJ2-7): KAGVTQTPRYLIKTRGQQVTLSCSPISGHRSVSWYQQTPGQGLQFLFEYFSETQRNKGNFPGRFSGRQFSNSRSEMNVSTLELGDSALYLCASSRPGTFRDEQYFGPGTRLTVT.

This clone is medium-sized (0.01 to 0.1%) within its sample. V gene TRBV7-9 combines with J gene TRBJ1-5; D perhaps matches TRBD1 (6 bases). CDR3 size: 15 residues. The V gene's germline CDR1 is SEHNR and CDR2 FQNEAQ (reference sequence). The germline V and J ends were trimmed by 1 base and 4 bases, with 11 bases remaining between them. The CDR3 DNA sequence: TGTGCCAGCAGCTTAGGACAGGAATGGAATCAGCCCCAGCATTTT. Its protein product is CASSLGQEWNQPQHF.

This clone was detected a few times. The V gene is TRBV7-3, the J gene TRBJ2-3; TRBD2 aligns across 8 bases. J was trimmed by 2 bases and V by 6 bases; bases with no gene match: 4. Germline V lookup: CDR1 SGHTA, CDR2 FQGTGA. The CDR3 is made up of 14 amino acids. CDR3 sequence: CASSLAGPTDTQYF. The CDR3 DNA sequence: TGTGCCAGCAGTCTAGCGGGTCCCACAGATACGCAGTATTTT.